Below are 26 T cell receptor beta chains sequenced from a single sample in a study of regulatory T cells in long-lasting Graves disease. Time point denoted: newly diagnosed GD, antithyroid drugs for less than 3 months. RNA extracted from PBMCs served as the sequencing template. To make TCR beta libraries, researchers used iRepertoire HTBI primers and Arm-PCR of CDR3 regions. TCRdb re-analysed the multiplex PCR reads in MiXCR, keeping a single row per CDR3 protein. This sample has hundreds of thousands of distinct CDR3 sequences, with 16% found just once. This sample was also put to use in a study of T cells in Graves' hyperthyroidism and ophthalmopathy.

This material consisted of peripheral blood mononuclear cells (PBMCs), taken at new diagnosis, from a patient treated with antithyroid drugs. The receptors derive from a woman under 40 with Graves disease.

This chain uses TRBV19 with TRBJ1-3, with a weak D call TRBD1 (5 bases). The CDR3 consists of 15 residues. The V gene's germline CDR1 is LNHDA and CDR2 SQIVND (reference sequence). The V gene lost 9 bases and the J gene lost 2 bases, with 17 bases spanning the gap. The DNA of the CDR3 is TGTGCCAGCATCGAGCAGGGAAGGGCTGGAAACACCATATATTTT. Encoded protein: CASIEQGRAGNTIYF.

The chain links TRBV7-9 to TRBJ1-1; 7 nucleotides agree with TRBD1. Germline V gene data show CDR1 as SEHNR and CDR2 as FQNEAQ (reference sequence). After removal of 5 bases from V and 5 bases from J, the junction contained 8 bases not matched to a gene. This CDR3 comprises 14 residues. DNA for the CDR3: TGTGCCAGCAGCGTACAGGGGATTTCAACTGAAGCTTTCTTT. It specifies CASSVQGISTEAFF.

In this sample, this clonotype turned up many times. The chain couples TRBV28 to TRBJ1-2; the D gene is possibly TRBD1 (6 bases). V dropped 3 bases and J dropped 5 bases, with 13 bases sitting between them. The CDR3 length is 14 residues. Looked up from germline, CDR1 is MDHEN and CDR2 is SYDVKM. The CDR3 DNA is TGTGCCAGCAGTTTGGGACAAAGTCCGTATGGCTACACCTTC. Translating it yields CASSLGQSPYGYTF.

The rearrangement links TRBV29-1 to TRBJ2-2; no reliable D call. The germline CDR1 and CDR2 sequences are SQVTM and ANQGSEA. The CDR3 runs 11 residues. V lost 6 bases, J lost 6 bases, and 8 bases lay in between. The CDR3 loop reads CSVWEAGELFF. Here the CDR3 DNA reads TGCAGCGTCTGGGAAGCCGGGGAGCTGTTTTTT.

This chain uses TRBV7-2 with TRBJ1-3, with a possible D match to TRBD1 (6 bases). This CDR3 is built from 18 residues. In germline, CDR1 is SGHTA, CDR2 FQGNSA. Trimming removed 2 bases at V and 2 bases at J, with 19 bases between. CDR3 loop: CASSLITGMHRAGNTIYF. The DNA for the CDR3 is TGTGCCAGCAGCTTAATCACAGGGATGCACAGGGCTGGAAACACCATATATTTT.

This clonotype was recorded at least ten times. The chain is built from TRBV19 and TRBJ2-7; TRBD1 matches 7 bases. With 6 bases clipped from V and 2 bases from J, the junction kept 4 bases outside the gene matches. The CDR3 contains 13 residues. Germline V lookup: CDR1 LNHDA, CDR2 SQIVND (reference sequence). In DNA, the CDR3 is TGTGCCAGTAGAAGGGGGCAAACCTACGAGCAGTACTTC. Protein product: CASRRGQTYEQYF.

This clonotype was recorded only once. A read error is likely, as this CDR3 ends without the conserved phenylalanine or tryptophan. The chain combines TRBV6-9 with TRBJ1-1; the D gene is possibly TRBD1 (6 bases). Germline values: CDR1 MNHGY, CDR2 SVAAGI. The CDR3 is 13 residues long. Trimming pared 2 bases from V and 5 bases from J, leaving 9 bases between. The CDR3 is CASSYRGGTEAFL. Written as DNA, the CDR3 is TGTGCCAGCAGTTATAGAGGGGGGACTGAAGCTTTCCTT.

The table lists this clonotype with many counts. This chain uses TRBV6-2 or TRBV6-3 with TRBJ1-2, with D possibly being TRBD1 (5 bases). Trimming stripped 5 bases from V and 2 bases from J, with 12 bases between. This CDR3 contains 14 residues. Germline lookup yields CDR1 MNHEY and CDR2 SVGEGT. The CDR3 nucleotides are TGTGCCAGCAGTGTAACCGGGACCAACTATGGCTACACCTTC. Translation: CASSVTGTNYGYTF.

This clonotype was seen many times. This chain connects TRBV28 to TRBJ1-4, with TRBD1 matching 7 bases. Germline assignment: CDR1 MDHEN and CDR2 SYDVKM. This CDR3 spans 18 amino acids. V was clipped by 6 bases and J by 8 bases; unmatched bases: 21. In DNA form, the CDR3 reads TGTGCCAGCAGCCCAACCTTAACCCGGGACAGTGCAGGCGAAAAACTGTTTTTT. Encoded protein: CASSPTLTRDSAGEKLFF.

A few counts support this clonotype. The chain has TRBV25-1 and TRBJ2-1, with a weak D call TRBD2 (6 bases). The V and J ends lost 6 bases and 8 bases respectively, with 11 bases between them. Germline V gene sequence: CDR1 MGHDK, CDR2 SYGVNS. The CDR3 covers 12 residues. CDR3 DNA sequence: TGTGCCAGCAGCCCCTGGGGGGATGAGCAGTTCTTC. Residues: CASSPWGDEQFF.

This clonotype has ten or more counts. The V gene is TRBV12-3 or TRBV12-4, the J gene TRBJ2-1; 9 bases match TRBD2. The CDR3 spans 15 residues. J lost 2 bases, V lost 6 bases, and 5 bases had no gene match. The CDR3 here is CASRLAGTPYNEQFF. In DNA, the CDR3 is TGTGCCAGCAGGCTAGCGGGAACTCCCTACAATGAGCAGTTCTTC.

The CDR3 here is CASRPNGGGQPQHF. The CDR3 DNA reads as TGTGCCAGCAGACCAAACGGGGGGGGTCAGCCCCAGCATTTT. V usage is TRBV6-1 and J usage is TRBJ1-5; tentative D call: TRBD1 (5 bases). This CDR3 comprises 14 residues. V was trimmed by 6 bases and J by 6 bases, leaving 15 bases between them. Germline values: CDR1 MNHNS, CDR2 SASEGT.

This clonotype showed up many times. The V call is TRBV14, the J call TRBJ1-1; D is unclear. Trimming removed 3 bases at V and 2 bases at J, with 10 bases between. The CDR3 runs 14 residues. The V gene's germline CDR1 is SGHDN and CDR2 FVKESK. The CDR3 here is CASSHAPGNTEAFF. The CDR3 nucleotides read TGTGCCAGCAGCCATGCGCCGGGAAACACTGAAGCTTTCTTT.

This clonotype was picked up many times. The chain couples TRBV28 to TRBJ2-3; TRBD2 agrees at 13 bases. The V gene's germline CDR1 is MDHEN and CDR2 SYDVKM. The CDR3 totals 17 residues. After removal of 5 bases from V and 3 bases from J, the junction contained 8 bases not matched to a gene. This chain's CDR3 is CASSRGLAGEDTDTQYF. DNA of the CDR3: TGTGCCAGCAGTCGTGGACTAGCGGGAGAGGATACAGATACGCAGTATTTT.

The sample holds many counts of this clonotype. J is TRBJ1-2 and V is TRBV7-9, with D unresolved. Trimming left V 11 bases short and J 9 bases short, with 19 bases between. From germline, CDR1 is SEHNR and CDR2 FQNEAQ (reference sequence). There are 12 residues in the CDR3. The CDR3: CAWSPHGLSYTF. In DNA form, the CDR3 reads TGTGCCTGGAGTCCGCATGGCCTGAGCTACACCTTC.

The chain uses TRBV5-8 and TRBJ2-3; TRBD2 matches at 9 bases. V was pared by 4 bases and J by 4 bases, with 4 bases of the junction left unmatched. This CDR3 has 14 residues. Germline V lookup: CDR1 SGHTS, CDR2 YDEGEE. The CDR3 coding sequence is TGTGCCAGCAGCCTAGCGGGACACGCAGATACGCAGTATTTT. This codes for CASSLAGHADTQYF.

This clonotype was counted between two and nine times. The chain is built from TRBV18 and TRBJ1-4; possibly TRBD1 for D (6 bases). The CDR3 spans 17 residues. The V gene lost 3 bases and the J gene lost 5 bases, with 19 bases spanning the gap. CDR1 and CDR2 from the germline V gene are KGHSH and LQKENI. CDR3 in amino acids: CASSPAAGVSSNEKLFF. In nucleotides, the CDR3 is TGTGCCAGCTCACCCGCTGCAGGGGTATCCTCGAATGAAAAACTGTTTTTT. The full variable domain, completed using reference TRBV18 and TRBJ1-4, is NAGVMQNPRHLVRRRGQEARLRCSPMKGHSHVYWYRQLPEEGLKFMVYLQKENIIDESGMPKERFSAEFPKEGPSILRIQQVVRGDSAAYFCASSPAAGVSSNEKLFFGSGTQLSVL.

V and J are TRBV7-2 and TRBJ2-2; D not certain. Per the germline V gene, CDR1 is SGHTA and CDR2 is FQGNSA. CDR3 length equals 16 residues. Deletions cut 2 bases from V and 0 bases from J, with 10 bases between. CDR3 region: CASSLQSTSNTGELFF. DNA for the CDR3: TGTGCCAGCAGCTTACAGTCTACTTCGAACACCGGGGAGCTGTTTTTT. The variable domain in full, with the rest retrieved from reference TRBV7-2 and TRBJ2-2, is GAGVSQSPSNKVTEKGKDVELRCDPISGHTALYWYRQSLGQGLEFLIYFQGNSAPDKSGLPSDRFSAERTGGSVSTLTIQRTQQEDSAVYLCASSLQSTSNTGELFFGEGSRLTVL.

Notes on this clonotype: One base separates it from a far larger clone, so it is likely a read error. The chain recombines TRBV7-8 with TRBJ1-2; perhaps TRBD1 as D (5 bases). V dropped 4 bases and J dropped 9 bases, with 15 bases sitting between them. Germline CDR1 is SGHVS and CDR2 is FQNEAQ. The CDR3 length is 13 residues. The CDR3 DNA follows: TGTGCCAGCAGCTCCGGGGCAAGCCCTAGCTACACCTTC. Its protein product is CASSSGASPSYTF.

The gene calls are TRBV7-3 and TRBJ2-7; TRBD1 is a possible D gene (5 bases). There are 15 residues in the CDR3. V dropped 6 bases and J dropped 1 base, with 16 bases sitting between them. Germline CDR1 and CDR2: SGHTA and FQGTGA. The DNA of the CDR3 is TGTGCCAGCAGTCAGGCTCAGGGAATTTCCTACGAGCAGTACTTC. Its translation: CASSQAQGISYEQYF.

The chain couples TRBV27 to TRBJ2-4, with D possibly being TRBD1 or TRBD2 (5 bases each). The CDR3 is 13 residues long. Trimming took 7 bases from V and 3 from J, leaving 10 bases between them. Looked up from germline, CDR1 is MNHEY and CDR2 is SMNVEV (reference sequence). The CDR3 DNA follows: TGTGCCAGCACCGGGACCATCAAAAACATTCAGTACTTC. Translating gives CASTGTIKNIQYF.

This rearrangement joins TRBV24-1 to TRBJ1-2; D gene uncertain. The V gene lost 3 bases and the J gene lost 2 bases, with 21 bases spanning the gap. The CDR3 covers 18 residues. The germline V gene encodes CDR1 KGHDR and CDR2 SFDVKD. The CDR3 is CATSDGSGYTVNNYGYTF. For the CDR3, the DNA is TGTGCCACCAGTGATGGTTCAGGATACACAGTGAACAACTATGGCTACACCTTC.

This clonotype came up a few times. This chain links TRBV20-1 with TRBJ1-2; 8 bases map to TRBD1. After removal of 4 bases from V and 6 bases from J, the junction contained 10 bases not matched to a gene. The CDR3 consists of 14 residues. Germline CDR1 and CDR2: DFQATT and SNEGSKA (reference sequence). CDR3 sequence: CSANDRDRWDGYTF. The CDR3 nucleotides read TGCAGTGCTAACGACCGGGACAGGTGGGATGGCTACACCTTC.

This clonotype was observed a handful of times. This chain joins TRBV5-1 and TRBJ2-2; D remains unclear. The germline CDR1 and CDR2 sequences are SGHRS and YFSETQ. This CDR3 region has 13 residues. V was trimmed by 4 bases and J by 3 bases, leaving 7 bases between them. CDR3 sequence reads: CASSTADTGELFF. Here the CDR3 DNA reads TGCGCCAGCAGCACGGCAGACACCGGGGAGCTGTTTTTT.

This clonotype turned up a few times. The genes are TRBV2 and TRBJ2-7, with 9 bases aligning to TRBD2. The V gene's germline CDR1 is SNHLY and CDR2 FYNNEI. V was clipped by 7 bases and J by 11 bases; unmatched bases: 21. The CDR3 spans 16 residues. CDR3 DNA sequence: TGTGCCAGCAAGCTAAATCCGGGACTAGCCGGGGAAGGGGAGTACTTC. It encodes CASKLNPGLAGEGEYF.

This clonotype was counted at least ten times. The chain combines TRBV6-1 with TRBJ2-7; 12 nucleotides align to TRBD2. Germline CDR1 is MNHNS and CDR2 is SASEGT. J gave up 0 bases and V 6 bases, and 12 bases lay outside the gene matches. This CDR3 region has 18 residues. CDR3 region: CASRPTSGSQRSSYEQYF. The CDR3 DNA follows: TGTGCCAGCAGACCGACTAGCGGGAGCCAAAGGAGCTCCTACGAGCAGTACTTC.